The 15 T cell receptor beta chains below all came from one sample that was sequenced in a study of T cell responses to AZD1222 COVID-19 vaccine. Sequenced by immunoSEQ multiplex PCR; TCRdb stores in-frame clones only, minus some. Here the sample spans about 170,000 clones, just over 90% being singletons. The sequenced sample was peripheral blood, obtained on day 0 of AZD1222 vaccination. These receptor sequences come from an adult in good health.

The chain couples TRBV5-4 to TRBJ1-1; the D is unclear. The CDR3 totals 13 residues. The germline gives CDR1 SGHNT, CDR2 YYREEE (reference sequence). V was clipped by 0 bases and J by 11 bases, with 14 bases between them. The CDR3, as DNA: TGTGCCAGCAGCTTGGATACAGAAGTCTTTGCTTTCTTT. It codes for CASSLDTEVFAFF.

Comment on this clone: The sample holds other DNA sequences that translate to the same CDR3. This chain uses TRBV5-5 with TRBJ2-7; unclear D gene. Germline V CDR1 and CDR2: SGHKS, YYEKEE (reference sequence). The CDR3 has 12 residues. The V end lost 0 bases, the J end lost 4 bases, and 5 bases lay between the germline ends. CDR3 coding DNA: TGTGCCAGCAGCTTGGACGGTTACGAGCAGTACTTC. Its translation: CASSLDGYEQYF.

This sequence joins TRBV7-9 and TRBJ2-7; 11 bases are a match to TRBD2. From germline, CDR1 is SEHNR and CDR2 FQNEAQ (reference sequence). The trim removed 5 bases at V and 2 bases at J, leaving 8 bases unmatched. This CDR3 comprises 16 residues. CDR3 sequence reads: CASSLLLAGGPYEQYF. CDR3 coding DNA: TGTGCCAGCAGCCTCCTCCTAGCGGGGGGCCCCTACGAGCAGTACTTC.

The chain combines TRBV4-3 with TRBJ1-3; no reliable D call. CDR3 length: 12 amino acids. Germline CDR1 reads LGHNA; CDR2 reads YSLEER. Trimming cost V 0 bases and J 7 bases, with 4 bases left between them. The CDR3: CASSQDGNTIYF. The CDR3 DNA reads TGCGCCAGCAGCCAAGACGGGAACACCATATATTTT.

This chain links TRBV7-9 with TRBJ2-5; D unclear. The length of the CDR3 is 14 residues. Trimming stripped 0 bases from V and 0 bases from J, with 5 bases between. Germline V gene data show CDR1 as SEHNR and CDR2 as FQNEAQ (reference sequence). Here the CDR3 DNA reads TGTGCCAGCAGCTTAGCATCGTACCAAGAGACCCAGTACTTC. It encodes CASSLASYQETQYF.

The rearrangement joins TRBV4-2 to TRBJ1-2; no definite D call. The germline V gene has CDR1 LGHNA and CDR2 YNFKEQ. The V gene lost 1 base and the J gene lost 6 bases, with 12 bases spanning the gap. There are 14 residues in the CDR3. CDR3 in amino acids: CASSQGEQNNGYTF. The CDR3 DNA follows: TGTGCCAGCAGCCAAGGGGAGCAGAATAATGGCTACACCTTC.

Only a few counts were recorded for this clone. The chain uses TRBV30 and TRBJ1-6; 7 nucleotides align to TRBD1. V lost 6 bases, J lost 9 bases, and 8 bases stayed unmatched. The CDR3 covers 13 residues. The germline V gene has CDR1 GTSNPN and CDR2 SVGIG (reference sequence). The CDR3 region is CACRGQGSSPLHF. CDR3 in DNA: TGTGCCTGTAGGGGGCAGGGGAGTTCACCCCTCCACTTT.

V gene TRBV28 combines with J gene TRBJ1-2; the match to TRBD1 covers 8 bases. This CDR3 spans 14 amino acids. Germline values: CDR1 MDHEN, CDR2 SYDVKM. V shed 5 bases and J 5 bases; nucleotides not matched to a gene: 7. In nucleotides, the CDR3 is TGTGCCAGCAGTCACCCGACAGGGGAGTATGGCTACACCTTC. It yields the protein CASSHPTGEYGYTF.

The gene calls are TRBV7-3 and TRBJ2-5, with D possibly called TRBD1 or TRBD2 (6 bases each). V was cut by 2 bases and J by 2 bases, with 12 bases left in between. The CDR3 is 15 amino acids. CDR1 and CDR2 (germline): SGHTA, FQGTGA. This CDR3 is CASSLGGGAQETQYF. The CDR3 DNA reads TGTGCCAGCAGCTTAGGGGGCGGGGCGCAAGAGACCCAGTACTTC.

This clone has a single count. This chain uses TRBV5-4 with TRBJ2-7; D perhaps matches TRBD2 (5 bases). The CDR3 consists of 14 residues. Trimming removed 3 bases at V and 6 bases at J, with 16 bases between. From germline, CDR1 is SGHNT and CDR2 YYREEE (reference sequence). The CDR3 reads CASSSSRGGSEQYF. The CDR3 bases are TGTGCCAGCAGCTCCTCCCGCGGTGGGAGCGAGCAGTACTTC. The full variable domain, in which reference TRBV5-4 and TRBJ2-7 provide the parts outside the CDR3, is ETGVTQSPTHLIKTRGQQVTLRCSSQSGHNTVSWYQQALGQGPQFIFQYYREEENGRGNFPPRFSGLQFPNYSSELNVNALELDDSALYLCASSSSRGGSEQYFGPGTRLTVT.

The V call is TRBV7-9, the J call TRBJ2-7; 10 nucleotides agree with TRBD1. The CDR3 has 13 amino acids. V lost 5 bases to trimming and J lost 6 bases; unmatched junction nucleotides: 4. Germline CDR1 reads SEHNR; CDR2 reads FQNEAQ (reference sequence). DNA for the CDR3: TGTGCCAGCAGCAGGACAGGGGGAAGCGAGCAGTACTTC. This codes for CASSRTGGSEQYF. The whole variable domain, filled in from reference TRBV7-9 and TRBJ2-7, reads DTGVSQNPRHKITKRGQNVTFRCDPISEHNRLYWYRQTLGQGPEFLTYFQNEAQLEKSRLLSDRFSAERPKGSFSTLEIQRTEQGDSAMYLCASSRTGGSEQYFGPGTRLTVT.

The V gene is TRBV5-4, the J gene TRBJ1-3, with D unresolved. Germline V gene lookup returns CDR1 SGHNT and CDR2 YYREEE (reference sequence). The CDR3 is 14 residues long. Trimming stripped 1 base from V and 3 bases from J, with 8 bases between. CDR3 protein: CASSLLNSGNTIYF. CDR3 DNA: TGTGCCAGCAGCTTGTTGAACAGTGGAAACACCATATATTTT.

The chain couples TRBV7-2 to TRBJ1-2, with 8 positions matching TRBD1. Germline V CDR1 and CDR2: SGHTA, FQGNSA. The V segment lost 5 bases and the J segment 8 bases; nucleotides outside the gene matches: 13. The CDR3 loop spans 15 amino acids. The DNA for the CDR3 is TGTGCCAGCAGCGCAGACTTCCAGGGGGCGCAGGGCTACACCTTC. This encodes CASSADFQGAQGYTF.

This clone was counted between two and nine times. The V gene is TRBV9, the J gene TRBJ1-5; 12 bases are a match to TRBD1. Germline V CDR1 and CDR2: SGDLS, YYNGEE. The J segment lost 5 bases and the V segment lost 2 bases, leaving 2 bases of the junction unmatched. This CDR3 contains 15 residues. Written as DNA, the CDR3 is TGTGCCAGCAGCGTTGGGACAGGGGGCGATCAGCCCCAGCATTTT. Protein: CASSVGTGGDQPQHF.

This clone has a single count. The chain joins TRBV24-1 to TRBJ2-1, with D possibly matching TRBD2 (5 bases). The germline V gene encodes CDR1 KGHDR and CDR2 SFDVKD. The V end lost 4 bases, the J end lost 2 bases, and 11 bases lay between the germline ends. The CDR3 is 15 amino acids. This chain's CDR3 is CATSDSGKTYNEQFF. CDR3 nucleotide sequence: TGTGCCACCAGTGACTCCGGGAAGACCTACAATGAGCAGTTCTTC.